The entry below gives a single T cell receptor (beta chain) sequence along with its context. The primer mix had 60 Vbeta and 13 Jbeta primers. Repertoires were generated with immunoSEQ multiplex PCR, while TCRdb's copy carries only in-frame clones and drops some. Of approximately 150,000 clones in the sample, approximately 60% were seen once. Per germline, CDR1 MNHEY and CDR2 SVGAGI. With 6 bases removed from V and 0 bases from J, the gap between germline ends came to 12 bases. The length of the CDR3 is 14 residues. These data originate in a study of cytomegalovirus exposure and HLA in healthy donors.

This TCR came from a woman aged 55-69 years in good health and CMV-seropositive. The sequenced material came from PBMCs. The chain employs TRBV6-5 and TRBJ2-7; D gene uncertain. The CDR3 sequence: CASRRHSSSYEQYF. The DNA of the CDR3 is TGTGCCAGCAGGAGACATTCATCCTCCTACGAGCAGTACTTC.